This entry features one T cell receptor (beta chain) sequence. The specificity of this receptor is unknown. No much larger clone is present one base from it, and per-base qualities are unavailable. Set within a cohort of healthcare workers in London, UK, this nested case-control study involved weekly PCR testing of nasopharyngeal swabs along with blood sampling. Healthcare workers were recruited between 23 and 31 March 2020, during the week of the UK lockdown, and were followed weekly for up to roughly 15 weeks. Libraries were prepared through 5' RACE. TCRdb records NextSeq 500 as the sequencer. The TCR library protocol attached unique molecular identifiers to individual cDNA molecules to correct for sequencing error and PCR bias. TCR alpha and beta chains were both sequenced, and the abundances of alpha and beta sequences in each sample were closely correlated with each other. In the source study's methods: V gene, J gene and CDR3 annotation of TCR sequences was performed with Decombinator V4. TCRs were defined as expanded if a significant change between any two time points was detected under a Poisson model with p below 0.0001. Abundances of TCRs were expressed as counts per million after normalisation to the total number of TCRs sequenced in each sample. TRAV1-2 paired with TRAJ12, TRAJ20 or TRAJ33 defined MAIT TCRs, while TRAV10 paired with TRAJ18 defined iNKT TCRs. VDJdb, accessed 1 November 2021, was searched for CMV, EBV and SARS-CoV-2 annotated TCRs, excluding TCRs annotated for multiple antigens. TCRdb's own reprocessing of the public reads used fastp at Q25 and MiXCR and kept productive beta chains. Every CDR3 protein is listed once, alongside the most common genes and DNA of its rows. The V and J calls, along with clone size, are taken from TCRdb and not from the paper's own processing. The sample table holds roughly 92,000 distinct CDR3 sequences, of which approximately 12% were seen once. The top ten hold 4.4% of the sample.

V and J are truncated by 3 bases and 0 bases respectively, leaving an intervening sequence of 2 bases. Taken from the germline V gene, the CDR1 and CDR2 loops are ENHRY and SYGVKD. From the cysteine through the phenylalanine, the CDR3 covers 12 amino acids. Left in the record is the CDR3 DNA by itself, 36 bases read in frame from the first base. This sample was included in a study of early T cells in non-severe SARS-CoV-2 infection (dated by TCRdb to about 2021). As for the study more broadly: Because TCR sequencing was done on bulk RNA from unsorted whole blood, the alpha and beta chains could not be paired.

Overall results and qualifications from the work: Matching against VDJdb was skewed toward anti-spike CD8 responses, likely underestimated virus-specific expansions, and missed private and CD4 specificities.

The source of this sequence is an adult who was a healthcare worker with PCR-confirmed SARS-CoV-2 infection or an uninfected control (not recorded which). The sample consisted of whole blood, taken at baseline. The sequence joins TRBV10-3 to TRBJ2-5, with the D segment identity uncertain. The bases read TGTGCCATCAGTGATAACCAAGAGACCCAGTACTTC. Its translation reads: CAISDNQETQYF.